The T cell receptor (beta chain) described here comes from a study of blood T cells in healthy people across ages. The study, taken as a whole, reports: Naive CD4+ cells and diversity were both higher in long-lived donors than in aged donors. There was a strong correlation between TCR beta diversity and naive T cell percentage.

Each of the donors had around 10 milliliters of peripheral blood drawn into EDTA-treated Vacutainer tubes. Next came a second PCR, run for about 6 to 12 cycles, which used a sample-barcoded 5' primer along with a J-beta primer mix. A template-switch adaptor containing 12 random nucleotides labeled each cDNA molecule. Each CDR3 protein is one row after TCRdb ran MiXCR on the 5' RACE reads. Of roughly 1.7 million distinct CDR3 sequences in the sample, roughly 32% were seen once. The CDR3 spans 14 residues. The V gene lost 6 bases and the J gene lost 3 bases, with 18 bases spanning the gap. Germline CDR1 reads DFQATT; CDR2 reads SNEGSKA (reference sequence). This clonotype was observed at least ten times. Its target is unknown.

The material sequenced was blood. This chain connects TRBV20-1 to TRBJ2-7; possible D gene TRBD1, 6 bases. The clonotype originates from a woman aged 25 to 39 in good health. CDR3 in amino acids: CSANIPGHLYEQYF. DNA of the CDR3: TGCAGTGCAAATATTCCGGGACACCTCTACGAGCAGTACTTC.